The 20 T cell receptor beta chains below come from one sample, sequenced in a study of OX40 agonist ivuxolimab in advanced cancers. Assay used: immunoSEQ multiplex PCR; TCRdb lists only in-frame clones, some missing. This repertoire shows roughly 110,000 clones, around 90% found once; its top ten account for roughly 1.1%. The specimen was CD4+ or CD8+ T cells sorted from blood, collected in a trial of the OX40 agonist ivuxolimab. The source of these receptors is an adult with an advanced solid tumor such as melanoma, head and neck, liver or kidney cancer.

The sample holds one count of this clone. The V call is TRBV6-5, the J call TRBJ1-6, with D perhaps matching TRBD1 (6 bases). Germline lookup yields CDR1 MNHEY and CDR2 SVGAGI. Trimming took off 8 bases at V and 0 bases at J, with 11 bases between the two ends. This CDR3 region has 15 residues. The CDR3 DNA is TGTGCCAGCTCGGACAGAAGCTCCTATAATTCACCCCTCCACTTT. Translated: CASSDRSSYNSPLHF.

This clone was counted only a few times. This chain joins TRBV6-5 and TRBJ2-7; TRBD1 matches 8 bases. CDR1 MNHEY and CDR2 SVGAGI come from the germline V gene. Losses at the gene ends were 2 bases for V and 2 bases for J; bases not matched to a gene: 8. There are 16 residues in the CDR3. The CDR3 protein is CASSYRRGQATYEQYF. The CDR3 DNA sequence: TGTGCCAGCAGTTACCGTAGGGGACAGGCAACCTACGAGCAGTACTTC.

The chain links TRBV6-1 to TRBJ1-5, with no clear D. The length of the CDR3 is 13 residues. From germline, CDR1 is MNHNS and CDR2 SASEGT. Trimming stripped 1 base from V and 6 bases from J, with 7 bases between. DNA for the CDR3: TGTGCCAGCAGTGAAGGGGGTGGTCAGCCCCAGCATTTT. Protein product: CASSEGGGQPQHF.

This clone was counted a single time. V is TRBV6-1 and J is TRBJ2-2; 7 bases are a match to TRBD1. The germline V gene encodes CDR1 MNHNS and CDR2 SASEGT. CDR3 length: 15 residues. The ends lost 1 base at V and 2 bases at J; junction bases unmatched: 1. CDR3 DNA sequence: TGTGCCAGCAGTGAAGACAGGGGCAACACCGGGGAGCTGTTTTTT. This gives the protein CASSEDRGNTGELFF.

The J gene is TRBJ2-1, the V gene TRBV7-3; D remains unclear. The germline gives CDR1 SGHTA, CDR2 FQGTGA. The CDR3 sequence is 13 residues long. Between the trimmed V and J ends, which lost 2 bases and 5 bases, there was a span of 7 bases. CDR3: CASSLVSHNEQFF. In DNA, the CDR3 is TGTGCCAGCAGCTTAGTTAGTCACAATGAGCAGTTCTTC.

The chain recombines TRBV7-6 with TRBJ2-7, with TRBD1 as a possible D gene (6 bases). Looked up from germline, CDR1 is SGHVS and CDR2 is FNYEAQ. The CDR3 has 15 amino acids. V was trimmed by 5 bases and J by 2 bases, leaving 16 bases between them. The CDR3 DNA sequence: TGTGCCAGCAGCGCCACAGGGTTAACCGCCTACGAGCAGTACTTC. The encoded protein is CASSATGLTAYEQYF.

The V call is TRBV4-1, the J call TRBJ2-7, with 8 bases fitting TRBD2. This CDR3 is 17 amino acids long. In germline, CDR1 is MGHRA, CDR2 YSYEKL. With 2 bases clipped from V and 4 bases from J, the junction kept 13 bases outside the gene matches. The CDR3 DNA follows: TGCGCCAGCAGCCAATCATCCCTGGGACTAGAGAAATACGAGCAGTACTTC. Translated, it gives CASSQSSLGLEKYEQYF.

Turning to this clone: The germline gene is not matched at one end of the junction; a read error may be the cause. The gene calls are TRBV7-9 and TRBJ1-1; D is unclear. The CDR3 runs 12 residues. Germline assignment: CDR1 SEHNR and CDR2 FQNEAQ (reference sequence). The CDR3 protein is CAGSRQNTEAFF. The CDR3, as DNA: TGTGCCGGCAGCAGGCAAAACACTGAAGCTTTCTTT. Drawing the rest from reference TRBV7-9 and TRBJ1-1, the complete variable domain is DTGVSQNPRHKITKRGQNVTFRCDPISEHNRLYWYRQTLGQGPEFLTYFQNEAQLEKSRLLSDRFSAERPKGSFSTLEIQRTEQGDSAMYLCAGSRQNTEAFFGQGTRLTVV.

The J gene is TRBJ2-1, the V gene TRBV6-4; TRBD2 matches at 7 bases. J lost 6 bases, V lost 8 bases, and 10 bases had no gene match. CDR3 size: 14 residues. Germline V lookup: CDR1 MRHNA, CDR2 SNTAGT. The CDR3 region has the DNA TGTGCCAGCGGGACGGGAGGCCCCCTCAATGAGCAGTTCTTC. It is translated as CASGTGGPLNEQFF.

This clone was detected a few times. This sequence joins TRBV4-1 and TRBJ1-1; the D is unclear. Trimming shortened V by 0 bases and J by 1 base, and 3 bases separated the two germline ends. Germline CDR1 MGHRA, CDR2 YSYEKL. This CDR3 is built from 13 residues. The CDR3 sequence is CASSQDENTEAFF. CDR3 coding DNA: TGCGCCAGCAGCCAAGACGAGAACACTGAAGCTTTCTTT.

The genes are TRBV28 and TRBJ2-4; perhaps D is TRBD1 or TRBD2 (5 bases each). This CDR3 region has 19 residues. Germline CDR1 reads MDHEN; CDR2 reads SYDVKM. V shed 7 bases and J shed 0 bases, with 25 bases lying between them. DNA for the CDR3: TGTGCCAGCAATCGGCCGGCGACGGGGCGATATCTAGCCAAAAACATTCAGTACTTC. Translating it yields CASNRPATGRYLAKNIQYF.

The V and J genes are TRBV4-3 and TRBJ2-1, with TRBD2 identical over 14 bases. CDR3 size: 16 residues. From germline, CDR1 is LGHNA and CDR2 YSLEER. V lost 6 bases and J lost 6; bases outside the gene matches: 7. As DNA, the CDR3 is TGCGCCAGCAGTCGCTCCGGGACTAGCGGGAGCAATGAGCAGTTCTTC. This encodes CASSRSGTSGSNEQFF.

A remark on this clone: At the DNA level, this CDR3 is encoded by other sequences in the same sample as well. The rearrangement links TRBV6-7 to TRBJ2-7; D is perhaps TRBD2 (6 bases). TRBV6-7 is an ORF for which the function is uncertain. Trimming took off 2 bases at V and 4 bases at J, with 15 bases between the two ends. The CDR3 is 15 amino acids. This chain's CDR3 is CASSYNSGRWYEQYF. As DNA, the CDR3 is TGTGCCAGCAGTTACAATAGCGGAAGGTGGTACGAGCAGTACTTC.

This sequence joins TRBV6-5 and TRBJ2-7; weak D call: TRBD2 (5 bases). V dropped 6 bases and J dropped 2 bases, with 11 bases sitting between them. Germline CDR1 reads MNHEY; CDR2 reads SVGAGI. This CDR3 is built from 13 residues. The CDR3 sequence is CASSGVRTYEQYF. In DNA, the CDR3 is TGTGCCAGCAGCGGGGTTAGGACCTACGAGCAGTACTTC.

The gene calls are TRBV5-5 and TRBJ1-2; 12 nucleotides align to TRBD1. Losses at the gene ends were 0 bases for V and 8 bases for J; bases not matched to a gene: 8. The germline CDR1 and CDR2 sequences are SGHKS and YYEKEE (reference sequence). CDR3 length: 16 residues. The CDR3 DNA reads as TGTGCCAGCAGCTTGGGTATGGGACAGGGGGCGCCGGGCTACACCTTC. It translates to CASSLGMGQGAPGYTF.

The chain is built from TRBV18 and TRBJ2-7, with D possibly matching TRBD1 (5 bases). This CDR3 spans 14 amino acids. V gave up 2 bases and J gave up 2 bases, with 10 bases separating them. The germline V gene has CDR1 KGHSH and CDR2 LQKENI. Here the CDR3 DNA reads TGTGCCAGCTCACCAGGGCAGGGCACCTACGAGCAGTACTTC. Protein sequence: CASSPGQGTYEQYF. The full variable domain, in which reference TRBV18 and TRBJ2-7 provide the parts outside the CDR3, is NAGVMQNPRHLVRRRGQEARLRCSPMKGHSHVYWYRQLPEEGLKFMVYLQKENIIDESGMPKERFSAEFPKEGPSILRIQQVVRGDSAAYFCASSPGQGTYEQYFGPGTRLTVT.

The V gene is TRBV6-6, the J gene TRBJ2-1; possible D gene TRBD2, 7 bases. Germline V gene data show CDR1 as MNHNY and CDR2 as SVGAGI (reference sequence). V lost 6 bases to trimming and J lost 1 base, with 10 bases between them. This CDR3 comprises 14 residues. CDR3 sequence reads: CASRRGPSYNEQFF. The CDR3 DNA reads as TGTGCCAGCAGGCGGGGGCCATCCTACAATGAGCAGTTCTTC.

This clone appeared once. This chain connects TRBV7-2 to TRBJ2-5, with 8 bases aligning to TRBD2. The ends lost 0 bases at V and 1 base at J; junction bases unmatched: 4. Germline assignment: CDR1 SGHTA and CDR2 FQGNSA. The CDR3 length is 16 residues. The CDR3 sequence is CASSLARTSFQETQYF. CDR3 nucleotides: TGTGCCAGCAGCTTAGCTAGGACTAGCTTCCAAGAGACCCAGTACTTC.

The chain carries TRBV9 and TRBJ2-7, with 7 bases matching TRBD2. V gave up 0 bases and J gave up 2 bases; unmatched junction bases: 5. Looked up from germline, CDR1 is SGDLS and CDR2 is YYNGEE. The CDR3 totals 15 residues. The CDR3 DNA reads TGTGCCAGCAGCGTAGCTTCAAGCGGGGCCTACGAGCAGTACTTC. Translation gives CASSVASSGAYEQYF.

This clone was found a few times. The chain joins TRBV5-1 to TRBJ2-1; D is unresolved. The CDR3 length is 12 residues. The germline V gene encodes CDR1 SGHRS and CDR2 YFSETQ. V lost 5 bases and J 8 bases, leaving 11 bases between the germline ends. DNA for the CDR3: TGCGCCAGCAGGGGTACCTTCGATGAGCAGTTCTTC. This codes for CASRGTFDEQFF.